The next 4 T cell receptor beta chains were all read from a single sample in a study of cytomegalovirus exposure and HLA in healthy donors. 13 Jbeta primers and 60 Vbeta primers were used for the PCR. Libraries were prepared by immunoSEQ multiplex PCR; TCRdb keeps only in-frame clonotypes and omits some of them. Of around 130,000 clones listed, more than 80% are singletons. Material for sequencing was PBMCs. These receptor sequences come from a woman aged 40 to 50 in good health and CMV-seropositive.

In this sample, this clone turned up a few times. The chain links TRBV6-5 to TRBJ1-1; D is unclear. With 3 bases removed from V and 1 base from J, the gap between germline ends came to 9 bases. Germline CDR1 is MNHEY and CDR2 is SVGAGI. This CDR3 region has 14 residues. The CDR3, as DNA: TGTGCCAGCAGTTATGGGGAGGGGAACACTGAAGCTTTCTTT. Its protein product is CASSYGEGNTEAFF.

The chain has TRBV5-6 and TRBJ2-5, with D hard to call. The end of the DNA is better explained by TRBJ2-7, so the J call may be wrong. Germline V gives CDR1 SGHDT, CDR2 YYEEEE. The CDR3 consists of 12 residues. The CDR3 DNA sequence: TGTGCCAGCAGCTCTCCTTCCTACGAGCAGTACTTC. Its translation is CASSSPSYEQYF.

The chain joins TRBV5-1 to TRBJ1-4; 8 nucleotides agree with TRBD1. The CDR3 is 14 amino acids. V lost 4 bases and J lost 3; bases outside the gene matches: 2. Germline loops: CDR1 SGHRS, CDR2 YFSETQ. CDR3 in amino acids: CASSQTGANEKLFF. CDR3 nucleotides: TGCGCCAGCAGCCAGACAGGGGCTAATGAAAAACTGTTTTTT. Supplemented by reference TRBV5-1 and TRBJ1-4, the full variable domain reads KAGVTQTPRYLIKTRGQQVTLSCSPISGHRSVSWYQQTPGQGLQFLFEYFSETQRNKGNFPGRFSGRQFSNSRSEMNVSTLELGDSALYLCASSQTGANEKLFFGSGTQLSVL.

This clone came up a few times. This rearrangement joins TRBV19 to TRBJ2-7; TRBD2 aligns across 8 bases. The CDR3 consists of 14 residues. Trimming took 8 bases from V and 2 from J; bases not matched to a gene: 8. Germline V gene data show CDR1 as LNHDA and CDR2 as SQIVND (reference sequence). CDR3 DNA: TGTGCCAGTCATAGCGGGATTAACCCCTACGAGCAGTACTTC. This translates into CASHSGINPYEQYF.